The 7 T cell receptor beta chains reported below all come from one sample, sequenced in a study of CD8+CD57+ T cells in acquired aplastic anemia. For CDR3 and TCR beta VDJ profiling, genomic DNA was the template used. TCRdb passed the reads through MiXCR, listing each CDR3 protein once. In the table there are about 98,000 distinct CDR3 sequences, roughly two thirds of which are singletons. CD8+CD57+ cell expansion, shown by flow cytometry, had occurred in the patients selected for sequencing. Sample: sorted CD4+, CD8+, or CD8+CD57+ T cells (not recorded which) from PBMCs. These receptor sequences come from a human donor with aplastic anemia.

The rearrangement links TRBV11-1 to TRBJ2-1; perhaps TRBD1 as D (6 bases). Looked up from germline, CDR1 is SGHAT and CDR2 is FQDESV (reference sequence). CDR3 length: 17 residues. V gave up 2 bases and J gave up 0 bases, with 14 bases separating them. The CDR3 reads CASSLMSGASSYNEQFF. The CDR3 nucleotides read TGTGCCAGCAGCTTAATGTCAGGGGCTAGCTCCTACAATGAGCAGTTCTTC.

Concerning this clonotype itself: With a much larger clone just one base away, this may be a read error. V is TRBV4-2 and J is TRBJ2-3; 9 bases are shared with TRBD2. Germline-derived CDR1 and CDR2 are LGHNA and YNFKEQ. The CDR3 extends over 17 amino acids. This CDR3 is CASNQDSGGGPSDTQYF. The CDR3 DNA reads as TGTGCCAGCAACCAAGATAGCGGGGGCGGACCCTCGGATACGCAGTATTTT.

This clonotype has at least ten counts. The chain combines TRBV7-3 with TRBJ1-6; 8 bases match TRBD1. The germline V gene encodes CDR1 SGHTA and CDR2 FQGTGA. The ends lost 1 base at V and 9 bases at J; junction bases unmatched: 5. The CDR3 spans 15 residues. CDR3 in amino acids: CASSLMSQGASPLHF. CDR3 nucleotides: TGTGCCAGCAGCTTAATGTCCCAGGGGGCTTCACCCCTCCACTTT.

This chain's CDR3 is CSVEGSGGAIGELFF. CDR3 nucleotide sequence: TGCAGCGTTGAGGGTAGCGGGGGGGCTATCGGGGAGCTGTTTTTT. The rearrangement joins TRBV29-1 to TRBJ2-2; 11 bases line up with TRBD2. The CDR3 is 15 amino acids. Germline CDR1 is SQVTM and CDR2 is ANQGSEA. V was clipped by 3 bases and J by 7 bases; unmatched bases: 7.

The chain employs TRBV11-2 and TRBJ1-3; no clear D. The CDR3 is 14 amino acids. Germline V lookup: CDR1 SGHAT, CDR2 FQNNGV. Between the trimmed V and J ends, which lost 4 bases and 3 bases, there was a span of 10 bases. CDR3 sequence (DNA): TGTGCCAGCAGCTCGAGCCGGAGTGGAAACACCATATATTTT. Its translation: CASSSSRSGNTIYF.

The sample holds a few counts of this clonotype. The V call is TRBV20-1, the J call TRBJ2-7, with 7 bases matching TRBD2. The V segment lost 3 bases and the J segment 3 bases; nucleotides outside the gene matches: 8. CDR3 size: 14 residues. CDR1 and CDR2 from the germline V gene are DFQATT and SNEGSKA (reference sequence). The CDR3 DNA is TGCAGTGCTAGGGATCGGGGGGATTTCTACGAGCAGTACTTC. Translated: CSARDRGDFYEQYF.

J is TRBJ2-1 and V is TRBV10-3; perhaps TRBD2 as D (5 bases). V was trimmed by 8 bases and J by 1 base, leaving 9 bases between them. The CDR3 spans 13 residues. Per the germline V gene, CDR1 is ENHRY and CDR2 is SYGVKD. CDR3 sequence (DNA): TGTGCCATCGGAGGCAATTCCTACAATGAGCAGTTCTTC. Protein: CAIGGNSYNEQFF.